The 16 T cell receptor beta chains listed next were all sequenced from one sample in a study of identifying expanded T cells in peripheral blood (dated by TCRdb to between 2019 and 2020). The library was produced with the immunoSEQ multiplex PCR assay. TCRdb provides this immuneACCESS table in a form limited to in-frame rearrangements. Some clones are lacking; in checked studies, under half of them reflect an unresolved V gene, and why the rest are absent is not known. The sample table records some 130,000 clones; less than 90% of these occur just once. 8% to 9% of the sample goes to the ten largest clones. The sequencing input was blood. The receptors come from a person aged 18 to 70 in good health.

The V and J genes are TRBV6-6 and TRBJ2-6; no definite D call. The CDR3 covers 15 residues. Trimming removed 0 bases at V and 0 bases at J, with 3 bases between. The germline gives CDR1 MNHNY, CDR2 SVGAGI (reference sequence). The CDR3 DNA follows: TGTGCCAGCAGTTACTCGGTCTCTGGGGCCAACGTCCTGACTTTC. Translated: CASSYSVSGANVLTF.

The chain is built from TRBV5-4 and TRBJ1-2, with D unresolved. Trimming cost V 0 bases and J 4 bases, with 13 bases left between them. The length of the CDR3 is 15 residues. CDR1 SGHNT and CDR2 YYREEE come from the germline V gene (reference sequence). CDR3 region: CASSLEQSMPYGYTF. CDR3 nucleotides: TGTGCCAGCAGCTTGGAACAGTCGATGCCCTATGGCTACACCTTC.

The genes are TRBV28 and TRBJ1-1; tentative D call: TRBD1 (6 bases). Germline CDR1 reads MDHEN; CDR2 reads SYDVKM. Trimming removed 5 bases from V and 1 base from J, with 11 bases in between. CDR3 size: 14 residues. DNA of the CDR3: TGTGCCAGCAGTCCCGGGACAAAGAACACTGAAGCTTTCTTT. Translating gives CASSPGTKNTEAFF.

The V gene is TRBV9, the J gene TRBJ2-7; tentatively, D is TRBD2 (5 bases). V lost 0 bases and J lost 1, with 11 bases in between. Germline assignment: CDR1 SGDLS and CDR2 YYNGEE. The CDR3 is made up of 15 amino acids. CDR3 residues: CASSVGAGKSYEQYF. The CDR3 DNA follows: TGTGCCAGCAGCGTAGGGGCGGGCAAGTCCTACGAGCAGTACTTC. The full variable domain, in which reference TRBV9 and TRBJ2-7 provide the parts outside the CDR3, is DSGVTQTPKHLITATGQRVTLRCSPRSGDLSVYWYQQSLDQGLQFLIQYYNGEERAKGNILERFSAQQFPDLHSELNLSSLELGDSALYFCASSVGAGKSYEQYFGPGTRLTVT.

The CDR3 spells CASSFVAGGEQFF. In DNA, the CDR3 is TGTGCCAGCAGCTTCGTAGCGGGAGGAGAGCAGTTCTTC. The J gene is TRBJ2-1, the V gene TRBV7-3; 10 nucleotides line up with TRBD2. V trimming: 3 bases; J trimming: 10 bases; junction bases outside the gene matches: 3. The CDR3 has 13 residues. Germline-derived CDR1 and CDR2 are SGHTA and FQGTGA.

The V and J genes are TRBV10-3 and TRBJ2-3, with D tentatively TRBD2 (6 bases). The CDR3 is 16 residues long. Germline CDR1 reads ENHRY; CDR2 reads SYGVKD. Trimming took off 5 bases at V and 6 bases at J, with 21 bases between the two ends. This CDR3 reads CAISIPGGIPGDTQYF. The CDR3 DNA reads as TGTGCCATCAGTATCCCCGGGGGTATACCCGGGGATACGCAGTATTTT.

As for this clone: This specimen includes other DNA sequences encoding the same CDR3. The chain joins TRBV7-9 to TRBJ2-7; TRBD2 aligns across 7 bases. This CDR3 has 13 residues. Germline V lookup: CDR1 SEHNR, CDR2 FQNEAQ (reference sequence). Trimming cost V 4 bases and J 3 bases; bases outside gene matches: 3. CDR3: CASSWEGGYEQYF. The CDR3 nucleotides read TGTGCCAGCAGCTGGGAGGGAGGCTACGAGCAGTACTTC.

This rearrangement joins TRBV11-3 to TRBJ2-1; 7 bases are a match to TRBD2. The CDR3 runs to 16 residues. Germline trimming cut 0 bases from V and 1 base from J; bases unmatched to any gene: 3. Germline V lookup: CDR1 SGHNT, CDR2 YENEEA. Here the CDR3 reads CASSLEASGSYNEQFF. Written as DNA, the CDR3 is TGTGCCAGCAGCTTAGAGGCTAGCGGTTCCTACAATGAGCAGTTCTTC. The full variable domain, completed using reference TRBV11-3 and TRBJ2-1, is EAGVVQSPRYKIIEKKQPVAFWCNPISGHNTLYWYLQNLGQGPELLIRYENEEAVDDSQLPKDRFSAERLKGVDSTLKIQPAELGDSAVYLCASSLEASGSYNEQFFGPGTRLTVL.

CDR3 amino acids: CASSQATGHSYEQYF. The CDR3 bases are TGCGCCAGCAGCCAAGCCACAGGGCACTCCTACGAGCAGTACTTC. This chain uses TRBV4-1 with TRBJ2-7; possibly TRBD1 for D (6 bases). Germline V gene data show CDR1 as MGHRA and CDR2 as YSYEKL. The length of the CDR3 is 15 residues. Trimming left V 1 base short and J 0 bases short, with 10 bases between.

The V and J genes are TRBV7-9 and TRBJ1-1, with unresolved D. The CDR3 is made up of 17 amino acids. Germline V lookup: CDR1 SEHNR, CDR2 FQNEAQ (reference sequence). The germline V and J ends were trimmed by 4 bases and 1 base, with 19 bases remaining between them. The CDR3 region is CASSSPPGINSNTEAFF. In DNA, the CDR3 is TGTGCCAGCAGCTCACCACCGGGGATTAACTCGAACACTGAAGCTTTCTTT.

This clone was recorded only once. V is TRBV7-3 and J is TRBJ1-1, with 8 bases matching TRBD1. The CDR3 sequence is 15 residues long. The germline V gene encodes CDR1 SGHTA and CDR2 FQGTGA. V shed 2 bases, J shed 2 bases, and the junction held 4 bases outside the gene matches. CDR3 loop: CASSLGGQGNTEAFF. CDR3 coding DNA: TGTGCCAGCAGCTTAGGAGGACAGGGCAACACTGAAGCTTTCTTT.

The V and J genes are TRBV28 and TRBJ2-7, with D tentatively TRBD2 (6 bases). The germline V gene encodes CDR1 MDHEN and CDR2 SYDVKM. V lost 7 bases and J 6 bases, leaving 13 bases between the germline ends. The CDR3 sequence is 12 residues long. CDR3 loop: CASTQIGGEQYF. CDR3 in DNA: TGTGCCAGCACCCAAATCGGGGGCGAGCAGTACTTC.

In DNA, the CDR3 is TGTGCCAGCAGTGGACAGGCTGTGTTTTCACCCCTCCACTTT. Translated: CASSGQAVFSPLHF. The chain recombines TRBV25-1 with TRBJ1-6; D perhaps matches TRBD1 (6 bases). Trimming took 4 bases from V and 9 from J, leaving 13 bases between them. The length of the CDR3 is 14 residues. The germline V gene has CDR1 MGHDK and CDR2 SYGVNS.

The gene calls are TRBV6-6 and TRBJ1-5, with 11 bases identical to TRBD1. Germline CDR1 reads MNHNY; CDR2 reads SVGAGI (reference sequence). The CDR3 covers 15 residues. V shed 5 bases, J shed 2 bases, and the junction held 2 bases outside the gene matches. CDR3 bases: TGTGCCAGCAGTCCGGGACAGGGGGGCAATCAGCCCCAGCATTTT. Protein product: CASSPGQGGNQPQHF.

The chain recombines TRBV6-5 with TRBJ2-7; D may be TRBD1 (6 bases). The length of the CDR3 is 15 residues. Germline V CDR1 and CDR2: MNHEY, SVGAGI. The V gene lost 0 bases and the J gene lost 3 bases, with 12 bases spanning the gap. CDR3 coding DNA: TGTGCCAGCAGTTACTCGTGGCAGGGGTTCTACGAGCAGTACTTC. Its protein product is CASSYSWQGFYEQYF.

In this sample, this clone turned up once. V and J are TRBV18 and TRBJ1-1; TRBD1 agrees at 9 bases. From germline, CDR1 is KGHSH and CDR2 LQKENI. V shed 6 bases and J 5 bases; nucleotides not matched to a gene: 10. The CDR3 contains 15 residues. CDR3 amino acids: CASSPGTGTSTEAFF. CDR3 coding DNA: TGTGCCAGCTCCCCCGGGACAGGGACTTCGACTGAAGCTTTCTTT.